This T cell receptor beta chain was sequenced during a study of long-term antiretroviral therapy in people with HIV. Study-level points and caveats: Diversity remained lower than transplant donor controls, even though it increased after ART. Versus controls, repertoires in people with HIV had narrower CDR3 length ranges.

As to this clone: As yet, its antigen is unknown.

The run of the v3.0 immunoSEQ assay was at survey level. What sequencing targeted per sample was about 35,000-55,000 T-cell genomes. The repertoire was sequenced with immunoSEQ multiplex PCR; TCRdb's copy has only in-frame clones and lacks some. The data contain about 38,000 clones, roughly 80% of them singletons. Samples held roughly 0.9-10 million cryopreserved PBMC, and DNA extraction followed. Sequenced material: unsorted PBMCs, taken 1.5 years after starting antiretroviral therapy. This TCR was sampled from a man aged 18 to 29 with HIV.

In DNA, the CDR3 is TGTGCCAGCAGTGAAAGGGGTAGTCAGCCCCAGCATTTT. Protein sequence: CASSERGSQPQHF. This sequence joins TRBV2 and TRBJ1-5; D perhaps matches TRBD1 (5 bases). V was trimmed by 2 bases and J by 6 bases, leaving 8 bases between them. The germline V gene encodes CDR1 SNHLY and CDR2 FYNNEI. This CDR3 region has 13 residues.